These 24 T cell receptor delta chains were all obtained from the same sample, sequenced in a study of fetal and pediatric gammadelta thymocytes. Elective pregnancy terminations at roughly 14 to 22 weeks estimated gestational age supplied the fetal thymuses. TCRdb re-called the reads using CATT. In the table there are some 730 delta-chain clones, roughly 20% of which are singletons. The material sequenced was non-Vgamma9Vdelta2 gamma-delta T cells from the thymus. Subset denoted: CD3+gammadeltaTCR+ thymocytes not co-expressing Vgamma9 and Vdelta2. These receptors came from a human fetus.

Only one count was recorded for this clone. The TCRdb protein comes from a much larger clone and disagrees with this DNA's translation at residue 8, likely due to a read error; the protein given here is derived from the DNA. The rearrangement joins TRDV2 to TRDJ2, with 7 bases identical to TRDD3. TCRdb does not report a J gene; here it was assigned by matching the DNA to germline references. The germline V gene encodes CDR1 GEAIGNYY and CDR2 EKD. The CDR3 is made up of 14 amino acids. The J segment lost 6 bases and the V segment lost 0 bases, leaving 3 bases of the junction unmatched. The CDR3 DNA sequence: TGTGCCTGTGACACCGGGGATAAGCCAGCACAACTCTTCTTT. The encoded protein is CACDTGDKPAQLFF.

As concerns this clone: With only one base between it and a far larger clone, this is likely a read error. The genes are TRDV1 and TRDJ3, with 10 bases aligning to TRDD3. Germline-derived CDR1 and CDR2 are TSWWSYY and QGS. CDR3 length equals 18 residues. In DNA form, the CDR3 reads TGTGCTCTTGGGGAACTGGTTGGGGGATACTGGTACACCCGACAGATGTTTTTC. This translates into CALGELVGGYWYTRQMFF.

With respect to this clone: A far larger clone is one nucleotide away, so this likely arose from a read error. This sample includes further DNA sequences coding for the same CDR3. The J gene is TRDJ1, the V gene TRDV2; D perhaps matches TRDD3 (5 bases). The J gene is absent in TCRdb and was assigned here via DNA matching to germline. Germline CDR1 is GEAIGNYY and CDR2 is EKD. The CDR3 covers 12 residues. Trimming left V 0 bases short and J 5 bases short, with 6 bases between. The CDR3 loop is CACDTGGDKLIF. Written as DNA, the CDR3 is TGTGCCTGTGACACCGGGGGGGATAAACTCATCTTT.

A word on this clone: It differs at one base from a far larger clone, so likely a read error. Without a V gene call, the J gene is given as TRDJ3; no DNA check was done on the table's D call, TRDD3. The CDR3 is 17 residues long. CDR3 DNA sequence: TGTGCCTTCAAAGGAAGGGGGAGCACCTGGGACACCCGACAGATGTTTTTC. It yields the protein CAFKGRGSTWDTRQMFF.

This clone was found a few times. This may come from a read error, since a much larger clone is one base off. J is TRDJ3 and V is TRDV2; tentative D call: TRDD3 (6 bases). Here the J gene came from matching the DNA to germline, since TCRdb omits it. The CDR3 has 17 residues. Germline V gene sequence: CDR1 GEAIGNYY, CDR2 EKD. CDR3 bases: TGTGCCTGTGACACCGAAGGATACTCCTGGGACCCCCGACAGATGTTTTTC. This codes for CACDTEGYSWDPRQMFF.

This clone occurred a few times. A much bigger clone sits one base away, suggesting this may be a read error. This chain links TRDV1 with TRDJ3, with 12 bases identical to TRDD3. The length of the CDR3 is 17 residues. CDR1 and CDR2 (germline): TSWWSYY, QGS. The chain's CDR3 is CALGTGGYSWDIRQMFF. The CDR3 DNA reads as TGTGCTCTTGGTACTGGGGGATACTCCTGGGACATCCGACAGATGTTTTTC.

As for this clone: This sequence is one base from a far larger clone and is likely a read error. The rearrangement uses TRDV2 and TRDJ3; perhaps TRDD3 as D (6 bases). The J gene comes from matching the DNA to germline here; TCRdb lacks it. The CDR3 loop spans 17 amino acids. The V end lost 0 bases, the J end lost 0 bases, and 8 bases lay between the germline ends. In germline, CDR1 is GEAIGNYY, CDR2 EKD. The CDR3 nucleotides read TGTGCCTGTGACACCTGGGGGGGCTCCTGGGACACCCGACAGATGTTTTTC. Protein sequence: CACDTWGGSWDTRQMFF.

This clone was observed a single time. This likely reflects a read error, since a far larger clone is one base away. The chain combines TRDV2 with TRDJ1; 11 bases agree with TRDD3. Because TCRdb records no J gene, it was assigned here through a match of the DNA to germline. This CDR3 contains 16 residues. CDR1 and CDR2 (germline): GEAIGNYY, EKD. CDR3 protein: CACDTSSGGYTGKLIF. DNA of the CDR3: TGTGCCTGTGACACTTCTTCTGGGGGATACACCGGTAAACTCATCTTT.

As for this clone: This likely traces to a read error, being one base from a far larger clone. The gene calls are TRDV2 and TRDJ3; 11 bases align to TRDD3. Because TCRdb records no J gene, it was assigned here through a match of the DNA to germline. Germline CDR1 GEAIGNYY, CDR2 EKD. Trimming took 1 base from V and 1 from J; bases not matched to a gene: 2. CDR3 length equals 18 residues. The CDR3 bases are TGTGCCTGTGACACGTACTGGGGGATATCCTGGGACACCCGACAGATGTTTTTC. Amino acids: CACDTYWGISWDTRQMFF.

This clone was seen a handful of times. A far larger clone is off by one base, so a read error is likely. The chain employs TRDV2 and TRDJ3; 8 bases match TRDD3. CDR1 is GEAIGNYY, CDR2 EKD, per germline. The V gene end was trimmed by 3 bases and the J gene end by 0 bases; junction bases not matched to a gene: 3. The CDR3 spans 17 residues. Here the CDR3 reads CACDPGGYSWDTRQMFF. CDR3 coding DNA: TGTGCCTGTGACCCCGGGGGATACTCCTGGGACACCCGACAGATGTTTTTC.

In its sample, this clone was seen a few times. It is likely a read error: a sequence one base away is far more abundant. The chain couples TRDV2 to TRDJ1; 10 bases are shared with TRDD3. This CDR3 comprises 14 residues. The germline CDR1 and CDR2 sequences are GEAIGNYY and EKD. The CDR3 region is CAGDTGGYTDKLIF. The CDR3 DNA sequence: TGTGCCGGTGACACTGGGGGATACACCGATAAACTCATCTTT.

By its share, this clone is large. The chain is built from TRDV1 and TRDJ1; TRDD3 matches at 11 bases. With 1 base clipped from V and 4 bases from J, the junction kept 2 bases outside the gene matches. Germline CDR1 TSWWSYY, CDR2 QGS. The CDR3 sequence is 15 residues long. The CDR3 DNA sequence: TGTGCTCTTGGGGAACGTACTGGGGGATACGATAAACTCATCTTT. This encodes CALGERTGGYDKLIF.

There are a few counts of this clone. This chain links TRDV2 with TRDJ1; 12 positions agree with TRDD3. As TCRdb names no J gene, one was assigned here on the basis of a DNA match to germline. Germline CDR1 is GEAIGNYY and CDR2 is EKD. There are 14 residues in the CDR3. The V and J ends lost 4 bases and 3 bases, in that order; junction bases with no gene match: 2. The CDR3 is CACETGGYSDKLIF. The CDR3 bases are TGTGCCTGTGAAACTGGGGGATACTCCGATAAACTCATCTTT.

By proportion, this clone is large. Additional DNA sequences in this sample encode the identical CDR3. This chain connects TRAV29/DV5 to TRDJ3, with 9 bases that match TRDD3. This CDR3 comprises 18 residues. CDR1 and CDR2 from the germline V gene are NSMFDY and ISSIKDK. V shed 0 bases, J shed 0 bases, and the junction held 4 bases outside the gene matches. The CDR3 loop is CAASAGGGYSWDTRQMFF. The DNA of the CDR3 is TGTGCAGCAAGCGCTGGTGGGGGATACTCCTGGGACACCCGACAGATGTTTTTC.

V is TRDV3 and J is TRDJ3, with 7 bases aligning to TRDD3. Germline matching of the DNA provided the J gene here, since TCRdb leaves it blank. The ends lost 2 bases at V and 2 bases at J; junction bases unmatched: 9. This CDR3 comprises 17 residues. Germline CDR1 is TVYSNPD and CDR2 is GDNSRS (reference sequence). The CDR3 DNA follows: TGTGCCTTTCTGGGGGTCCAAACTCCCTGGGACACCCGACAGATGTTTTTC. It codes for CAFLGVQTPWDTRQMFF.

In this sample, this clone turned up a few times. A single base is all that separates this from a far larger clone, so a read error is likely. Distinct nucleotide sequences in the sample also encode this CDR3. The genes are TRDV2 and TRDJ1; 7 positions match TRDD3. CDR1 is GEAIGNYY, CDR2 EKD, per germline. This CDR3 spans 14 amino acids. V trimming: 1 base; J trimming: 0 bases; junction bases outside the gene matches: 1. The CDR3 protein is CACDTGGDTDKLIF. The CDR3 DNA sequence: TGTGCCTGTGACACTGGGGGAGACACCGATAAACTCATCTTT.

This clone qualifies as large. The sample contains more than one DNA sequence encoding this CDR3. The V call is TRDV2, the J call TRDJ3; TRDD3 agrees at 9 bases. The CDR3 has 16 residues. V shed 3 bases and J 1 base; nucleotides not matched to a gene: 0. CDR1 is GEAIGNYY, CDR2 EKD, per germline. CDR3 in DNA: TGTGCCTGTGACTGGGGGATATCCTGGGACACCCGACAGATGTTTTTC. Protein sequence: CACDWGISWDTRQMFF.

This clone qualifies as large. V is TRDV2 and J is TRDJ3; 7 bases agree with TRDD3. Germline CDR1 is GEAIGNYY and CDR2 is EKD. The CDR3 runs to 17 residues. Losses at the gene ends were 0 bases for V and 0 bases for J; bases not matched to a gene: 1. The CDR3, as DNA: TGTGCCTGTGACACCTGGGGGAGCTCCTGGGACACCCGACAGATGTTTTTC. Amino acid sequence: CACDTWGSSWDTRQMFF.

Judged by abundance, this clone is large. This chain connects TRDV1 to TRDJ3; D perhaps matches TRDD3 (5 bases). The germline gives CDR1 TSWWSYY, CDR2 QGS. The V end lost 2 bases, the J end lost 2 bases, and 7 bases lay between the germline ends. This CDR3 spans 16 amino acids. The CDR3 region has the DNA TGTGCTCTTGGGGAAGCGGGGGCCTGGGACACCCGACAGATGTTTTTC. Translating gives CALGEAGAWDTRQMFF.

Comments on this clone: It differs at one base from a far larger clone, so likely a read error. The V gene is TRDV1, the J gene TRDJ2; D gene uncertain. V was pared by 2 bases and J by 12 bases, with 13 bases between. CDR1 TSWWSYY and CDR2 QGS come from the germline V gene. CDR3 length equals 13 residues. This CDR3 is CALGEYYTDKLFF. CDR3 nucleotide sequence: TGTGCTCTTGGGGAATACTACACCGATAAACTCTTCTTT.

About this clone itself: This probably arose from a read error, given a far larger clone one base away. No J gene was named, though the V gene is TRAV29/DV5; the DNA was not compared with TRDD3, the D call given in the table. Per germline, CDR1 NSMFDY and CDR2 ISSIKDK. This CDR3 is built from 16 residues. In nucleotides, the CDR3 is TGTGCAGCAAGTACTGGGGGATACTGGGACACCCGACAGATGTTTTTT. Translation gives CAASTGGYWDTRQMFF.

Concerning this clone: This may arise from a read error, as a much more abundant clone is one base away. The rearrangement links TRDV3 to TRDJ3; the match to TRDD3 covers 12 bases. The J gene was missing in TCRdb and was found by matching the end of the DNA to germline. Losses at the gene ends were 2 bases for V and 0 bases for J; bases not matched to a gene: 11. Germline V CDR1 and CDR2: TVYSNPD, GDNSRS (reference sequence). CDR3 length: 20 residues. The CDR3 sequence is CAFPGGYARWISWDTRQMFF. Here the CDR3 DNA reads TGTGCCTTTCCTGGGGGATACGCTCGTTGGATCTCCTGGGACACCCGACAGATGTTTTTC.

Comment on this clone: This probably arose from a read error, given a far larger clone one base away. Other DNA variants within this sample encode the same CDR3. The chain combines TRAV29/DV5 with TRDJ3; 7 positions match TRDD3. Germline assignment: CDR1 NSMFDY and CDR2 ISSIKDK. The CDR3 contains 16 residues. J was trimmed by 4 bases and V by 1 base; bases with no gene match: 5. The CDR3 nucleotides are TGTGCAGCAAGCTGGGGGAGCTCATGGGACACCCGACAGATGTTTTTC. Residues: CAASWGSSWDTRQMFF.

In this sample, this clone is large. The gene calls are TRDV1 and TRDJ1; the match to TRDD3 covers 11 bases. This CDR3 contains 13 residues. Germline V gene data show CDR1 as TSWWSYY and CDR2 as QGS. The J segment lost 2 bases and the V segment lost 9 bases, leaving 2 bases of the junction unmatched. The CDR3 loop reads CALLGDRTDKLIF. CDR3 nucleotide sequence: TGTGCTCTACTGGGGGATAGAACCGATAAACTCATCTTT.